This T cell receptor beta chain comes out of a study of cytomegalovirus exposure and HLA in healthy donors. Study information: The same platform used for the 650 to 700 first-cohort repertoires was also used for the 120 or so validation repertoires, as a later analysis reported. Study-wide results and caveats: TCR clusters originating in the first cohort tended to co-occur in the roughly 130 validation repertoires, according to a later analysis.

Germline V gives CDR1 SNHLY, CDR2 FYNNEI. CDR3 length: 12 residues. Trimming shortened V by 9 bases and J by 2 bases, and 10 bases separated the two germline ends. Concerning this clone itself: Its antigen is as yet unknown.

Here immunoSEQ multiplex PCR was the method, and the copy in TCRdb shows in-frame clones only, minus some. Of around 190,000 clones in the sample, more than 75% were seen once. Specimen: PBMCs. The chain links TRBV2 to TRBJ1-2; D gene ambiguous. The source is a woman between 18 and 29 years old in good health and CMV-seronegative. This CDR3 reads CASQTGNYGYTF. The CDR3 DNA follows: TGTGCCAGTCAGACCGGGAACTATGGCTACACCTTC.